Listed below are T cell receptor beta chains from one sample, sequenced in a study of OX40 agonist ivuxolimab in advanced cancers. Method: immunoSEQ multiplex PCR; TCRdb's copy keeps in-frame clones and lacks some. This table holds tens of thousands of clones, around 87% found once. Sequences were derived from CD4+ or CD8+ T cells sorted from blood, sampled in a trial of the OX40 agonist ivuxolimab. These TCRs come from an adult with an advanced solid tumor such as melanoma, head and neck, liver or kidney cancer. Each CDR3 is given with its conserved first and last residue. The order of the fields is D gene, V gene, J gene, CDR3 length, clone size, CDR3 DNA, CDR3 protein. The D gene is left open where the match is weak. For some rows the clone size is stated as once, few or many, or as a class when expanded; others skip it.

-	TRBV6-5	TRBJ1-1	14	once	TGTGCCAGCAGTTACGTTGGGGGAAGAACTGAAGCTTTCTTT	CASSYVGGRTEAFF
-	TRBV7-6	TRBJ1-3	14	-	TGTGCCAGCAGGTTCGGGGACTCTGGAAACACCATATATTTT	CASRFGDSGNTIYF
-	TRBV30	TRBJ1-1	13	-	TGTGCCTGGAGTCATCTCGGGACCGCTGAAGCTTTCTTT	CAWSHLGTAEAFF
-	TRBV21-1	TRBJ2-4	14	-	TGTGCCAGCGAGACCGAGGGAGCCAAAAACATTCAGTACTTC	CASETEGAKNIQYF
TRBD1	TRBV9	TRBJ1-4	14	-	TGTGCCAGCAGCGTAGAGGGGGGACAGGAAAAACTGTTTTTT	CASSVEGGQEKLFF
-	TRBV27	TRBJ2-5	14	once	TGTGCCAGCAGTTTAGTTCCGGGGGCGAAGACCCAGTACTTC	CASSLVPGAKTQYF
TRBD1	TRBV7-6	TRBJ1-5	14	once	TGTGCCAGCAGCTTACGGACAGGGAATCAGCCCCAGCATTTT	CASSLRTGNQPQHF
TRBD2	TRBV9	TRBJ2-2	17	-	TGTGCCAGCAGCGCCACGGGACTAGCGGGGATCACCGGGGAGCTGTTTTTT	CASSATGLAGITGELFF
-	TRBV9	TRBJ2-3	14	once	TGTGCCAGCAGCGTAGAGGGCACCACAGATACGCAGTATTTT	CASSVEGTTDTQYF
-	TRBV6-1	TRBJ2-7	15	-	TGTGCCAGCTCACCCCTTGGGGTAGGGCTCTACGAGCAGTACTTC	CASSPLGVGLYEQYF
-	TRBV7-8	TRBJ2-1	15	once	TGTGCCAGCAGCTTAGGACCCTCTAGGGCCAATGAGCAGTTCTTC	CASSLGPSRANEQFF
TRBD2	TRBV5-4	TRBJ2-2	16	-	TGTGCCAGCAGCGAGGGACTAGCGGTAAACACCGGGGAGCTGTTTTTT	CASSEGLAVNTGELFF
-	TRBV2	TRBJ2-1	15	-	TGTGCCAGCAGGACACTAGGTCCTCCCTACAATGAGCAGTTCTTC	CASRTLGPPYNEQFF
TRBD1	TRBV13	TRBJ2-7	13	-	TGTGCCAGCAAAGGACAGGGTTCTCGCGAGCAGTACTTC	CASKGQGSREQYF
-	TRBV6-7	TRBJ1-5	15	many	TGTGCCGCCCTAGGACCGGTCAGATCCTATCAGCCCCAGCATTTT	CAALGPVRSYQPQHF
-	TRBV7-2	TRBJ2-7	12	-	TGTGCCAGCAGCTGGACGCTCCGACAGCAGTACTTC	CASSWTLRQQYF
TRBD1	TRBV19	TRBJ2-1	13	-	TGTGCCAGTAGTAGGGGGACAGTCAATGAGCAGTTCTTC	CASSRGTVNEQFF
-	TRBV30	TRBJ1-1	13	-	TGTGCCTGGATGCTGGGGGGCAACACTGAAGCTTTCTTT	CAWMLGGNTEAFF
-	TRBV1	TRBJ2-7	10	-	TGCACCAGACCAGCGGGCTTTTTGTACTTC	CTRPAGFLYF
-	TRBV2	TRBJ2-3	13	once	TGTGCAGTAGGGCACCTTGGCACAGATACGCAGTATTTT	CAVGHLGTDTQYF
-	TRBV27	TRBJ1-5	13	-	TGTGCCAGCAGTGAGACAGACAATCAGCCCCAGCATTTT	CASSETDNQPQHF
-	TRBV21-1	TRBJ1-4	16	once	TGTGCCAGCAGCAAAGTTGAAACAGGTTGGAATGAAAAACTGTTTTTT	CASSKVETGWNEKLFF
TRBD1	TRBV5-1	TRBJ2-3	23	-	TGCGCCAGCAGCCCGGGACAGGGGGCCAACGTAGCTATCTCCACGGGGTCCACAGATACGCAGTATTTT	CASSPGQGANVAISTGSTDTQYF
TRBD1	TRBV28	TRBJ1-5	15	-	TGTGCCAGCAGAACCGGGACAGGGGCTTATCAGCCCCAGCATTTT	CASRTGTGAYQPQHF
-	TRBV7-9	TRBJ2-7	13	-	TGTGCCAGCAGCTTAGGGGGGGAACGGGAGCAGTACTTC	CASSLGGEREQYF
TRBD2	TRBV27	TRBJ2-7	12	-	TGTGCCAGCGCCGGGGGGACCTACGAGCAGTACTTC	CASAGGTYEQYF
-	TRBV4-1	TRBJ1-3	15	-	TGCGCCAGCAGCCCGGGGGCGGACAGAGGAAACACCATATATTTT	CASSPGADRGNTIYF
TRBD2	TRBV9	TRBJ2-7	15	-	TGTGCCAGCAGTCCCGGGGGGGCGGAGTCCTACGAGCAGTACTTC	CASSPGGAESYEQYF
TRBD2	TRBV27	TRBJ2-1	15	-	TGTGCCAGCAGTCTTACGGGGGGGCTCTACAATGAGCAGTTCTTC	CASSLTGGLYNEQFF
-	TRBV7-9	TRBJ2-5	15	-	TGTGCCAGCACCAACGCGGGGGCCTACCAAGAGACCCAGTACTTC	CASTNAGAYQETQYF
-	TRBV10-1	TRBJ2-7	14	-	TGCGCCAGCAGTGAATCAATCGGGATCGGCGAGCAGTACTTC	CASSESIGIGEQYF
-	TRBV19	TRBJ2-7	15	-	TGTGCCAGGTTTGTTTGGCGATCCACCTCCTACGAGCAGTACTTC	CARFVWRSTSYEQYF
-	TRBV18	TRBJ2-5	19	-	TGTGCCAGCTCACCACATGACATTTCGGGGGCAAGCCTCCAAGAGACCCAGTACTTC	CASSPHDISGASLQETQYF
-	TRBV7-6	TRBJ1-3	15	-	TGTGCCAGCAGCTTAGCTAACCAGGGTCCGAACACCATATATTTT	CASSLANQGPNTIYF
-	TRBV27	TRBJ2-3	15	-	TGTGCCAGCAGTTTGCGGGACAGACGCACAGATACGCAGTATTTT	CASSLRDRRTDTQYF
-	TRBV11-2	TRBJ2-7	14	medium-sized	TGTGCCAGTGGTTCCGGGACGAGCCCCCACGAGCAGTACTTC	CASGSGTSPHEQYF
TRBD2	TRBV7-9	TRBJ2-2	17	-	TGTGCCAGCAGCACACCTCTAGCGGGAGTGGTTCACGGGGAGCTGTTTTTT	CASSTPLAGVVHGELFF
-	TRBV30	TRBJ2-7	13	-	TGTGCCTGGATGATAGCGGATTACTACGAGCAGTACTTC	CAWMIADYYEQYF
TRBD2	TRBV11-2	TRBJ2-3	16	-	TGTGCCAGCAGCCGTAGACTAGCGACAAGCACAGATACGCAGTATTTT	CASSRRLATSTDTQYF
TRBD2	TRBV6-1	TRBJ2-7	14	-	TGTGCCAGCAGCCCGGGACTAGCGATCTACGAGCAGTACTTC	CASSPGLAIYEQYF
TRBD2	TRBV4-2	TRBJ2-3	17	-	TGTGCCAGCAGCCAAGACGTGGCGGGAGGGTCCTCAGATACGCAGTATTTT	CASSQDVAGGSSDTQYF
TRBD1	TRBV7-9	TRBJ1-6	17	-	TGTGCCAGCAGCTTAGCTCCAGGGGGGGGTTATAATTCACCCCTCCACTTT	CASSLAPGGGYNSPLHF
TRBD1	TRBV14	TRBJ1-2	13	few	TGTGCCAGCAGTCCCGGGACAGTCTATGGCTACACCTTC	CASSPGTVYGYTF
-	TRBV28	TRBJ2-7	12	-	TGTGCCAGCAGTTTAGCCCCGGGGGAGCAGTACTTC	CASSLAPGEQYF
-	TRBV5-1	TRBJ2-7	12	-	TGCGCCAGCAGCCCATTAGGTGGCGAGCAGTACTTC	CASSPLGGEQYF
-	TRBV9	TRBJ1-1	13	-	TGTGCCAGCAGCGTAGCGGGGAACACTGAAGCTTTCTTT	CASSVAGNTEAFF
TRBD2	TRBV7-8	TRBJ2-3	16	-	TGTGCCAGCAGCCTCCCCGGCGCGGGAGGGTCTAATACGCAGTATTTT	CASSLPGAGGSNTQYF
-	TRBV7-3	TRBJ2-7	15	-	TGTGCCAGCAGCGCCCAGGGGGGCTCCGCCTACGAGCAGTACTTC	CASSAQGGSAYEQYF
-	TRBV27	TRBJ1-1	11	-	TGTGCCAGCAGATTTTTGACTGAAGCTTTCTTT	CASRFLTEAFF
-	TRBV5-4	TRBJ1-6	12	few	TGTGCCAGCAGCCTCGGCCATTCACCCCTCCACTTT	CASSLGHSPLHF
-	TRBV29-1	TRBJ1-2	13	few	TGCAGCGTTTTGCCCACTTGGGATGGCGGCTACACCTTC	CSVLPTWDGGYTF
-	TRBV5-6	TRBJ2-7	14	-	TGTGCCAGCAGCTTGGAAGGCAACAGGGACGAGCAGTACTTC	CASSLEGNRDEQYF
TRBD2	TRBV19	TRBJ2-1	13	-	TGTGCCAGTAGCGGGGGGATCTGGAATGAGCAGTTCTTC	CASSGGIWNEQFF
-	TRBV27	TRBJ1-1	15	-	TGTGCCAGCAGTTTATCGACAGATAGTAGGACTGAAGCTTTCTTT	CASSLSTDSRTEAFF
TRBD2	TRBV7-9	TRBJ2-7	16	-	TGTGCCAGCAGCCCAGTAGCGGGGGGAGGGGACTACGAGCAGTACTTC	CASSPVAGGGDYEQYF